This T cell receptor (beta chain) was sequenced for a study of identical twins. Study-level findings and limits: The same donors were not followed; conclusions instead depended on cross-sectional statistical analysis.

The germline V gene encodes CDR1 SGHDT and CDR2 YYEEEE. The CDR3 has 18 amino acids. After removal of 3 bases from V and 0 bases from J, the junction contained 7 bases not matched to a gene. This clonotype was detected only a few times. The target antigen is unknown. From the 5' RACE reads, TCRdb called clonotypes with MiXCR, one entry per CDR3 protein. The sample carries roughly 770,000 distinct CDR3 sequences, 18% recorded once. The sample was also reused in another study, on T cells expressing NK-cell markers.

The chain recombines TRBV5-6 with TRBJ2-3; 13 nucleotides match TRBD2. The sequence was obtained from a woman under 30 in good health. The specimen was PBMCs. The CDR3: CASSSTSGGATSTDTQYF. The CDR3 DNA sequence: TGTGCCAGCAGCTCTACTAGCGGGGGGGCGACTAGCACAGATACGCAGTATTTT.